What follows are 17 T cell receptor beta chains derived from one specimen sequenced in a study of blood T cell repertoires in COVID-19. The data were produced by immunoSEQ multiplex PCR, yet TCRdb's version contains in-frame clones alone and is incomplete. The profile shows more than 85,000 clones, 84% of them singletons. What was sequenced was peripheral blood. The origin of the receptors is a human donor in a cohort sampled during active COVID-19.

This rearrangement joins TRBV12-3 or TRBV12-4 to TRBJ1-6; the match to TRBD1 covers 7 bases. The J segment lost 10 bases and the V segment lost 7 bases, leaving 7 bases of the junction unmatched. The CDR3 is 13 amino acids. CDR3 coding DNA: TGTGCCAGCACCCAATCGGGACAGTCACCCCTCCACTTT. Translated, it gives CASTQSGQSPLHF.

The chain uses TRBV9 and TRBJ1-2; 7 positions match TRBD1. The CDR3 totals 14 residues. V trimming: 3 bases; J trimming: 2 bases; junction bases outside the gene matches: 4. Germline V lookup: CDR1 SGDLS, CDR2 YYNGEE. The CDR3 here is CASSASTGNYGYTF. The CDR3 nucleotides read TGTGCCAGCAGCGCCTCGACAGGGAACTATGGCTACACCTTC.

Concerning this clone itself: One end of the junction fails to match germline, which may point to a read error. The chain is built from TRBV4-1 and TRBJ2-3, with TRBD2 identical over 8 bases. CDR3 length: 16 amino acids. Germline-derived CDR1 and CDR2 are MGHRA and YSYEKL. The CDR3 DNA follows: TGCGCCAGCAGACAAGTTGTGCGGGGGGTCACAGATACGCAGTATTTT. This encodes CASRQVVRGVTDTQYF.

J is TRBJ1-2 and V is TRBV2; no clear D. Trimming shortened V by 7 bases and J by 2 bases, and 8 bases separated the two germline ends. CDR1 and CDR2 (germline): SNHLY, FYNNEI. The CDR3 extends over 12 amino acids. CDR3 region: CASTDVNYGYTF. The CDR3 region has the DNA TGTGCCAGCACTGACGTAAACTATGGCTACACCTTC.

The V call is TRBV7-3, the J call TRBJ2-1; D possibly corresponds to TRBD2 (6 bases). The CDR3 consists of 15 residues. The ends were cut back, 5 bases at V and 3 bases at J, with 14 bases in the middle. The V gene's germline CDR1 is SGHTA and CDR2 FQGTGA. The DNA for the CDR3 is TGTGCCAGCAGCCTCGATGGGGGAGGCTACAATGAGCAGTTCTTC. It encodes CASSLDGGGYNEQFF.

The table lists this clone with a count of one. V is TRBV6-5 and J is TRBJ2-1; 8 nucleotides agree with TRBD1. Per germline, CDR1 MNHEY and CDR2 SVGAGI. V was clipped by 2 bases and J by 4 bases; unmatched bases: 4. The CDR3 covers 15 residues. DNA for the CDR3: TGTGCCAGCAGTTACGCTAGGACAGGGTACAATGAGCAGTTCTTC. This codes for CASSYARTGYNEQFF.

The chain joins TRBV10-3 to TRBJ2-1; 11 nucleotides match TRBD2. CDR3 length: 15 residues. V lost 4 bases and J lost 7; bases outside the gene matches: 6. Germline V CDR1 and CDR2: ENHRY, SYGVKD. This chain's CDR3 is CAISGGLAGLNEQFF. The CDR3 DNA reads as TGTGCCATCAGTGGAGGACTAGCGGGTCTGAATGAGCAGTTCTTC.

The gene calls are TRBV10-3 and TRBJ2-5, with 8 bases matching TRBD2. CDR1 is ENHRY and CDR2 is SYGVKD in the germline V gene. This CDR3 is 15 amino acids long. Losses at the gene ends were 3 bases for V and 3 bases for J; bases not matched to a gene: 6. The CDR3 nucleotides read TGTGCCATCAGTGAATCGGGAGCGGGGGAAGAGACCCAGTACTTC. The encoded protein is CAISESGAGEETQYF.

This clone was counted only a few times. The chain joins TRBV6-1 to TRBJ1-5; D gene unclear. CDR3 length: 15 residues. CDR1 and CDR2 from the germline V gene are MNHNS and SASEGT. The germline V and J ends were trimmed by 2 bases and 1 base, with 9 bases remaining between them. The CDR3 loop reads CASSERFESNQPQHF. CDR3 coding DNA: TGTGCCAGCAGTGAACGGTTCGAGAGCAATCAGCCCCAGCATTTT.

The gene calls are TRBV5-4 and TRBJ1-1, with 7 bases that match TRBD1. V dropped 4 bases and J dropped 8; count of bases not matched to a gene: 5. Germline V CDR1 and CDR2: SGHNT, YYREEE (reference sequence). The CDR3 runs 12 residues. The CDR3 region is CASSRQQGEAFF. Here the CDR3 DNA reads TGTGCCAGCAGCCGTCAACAGGGGGAAGCTTTCTTT.

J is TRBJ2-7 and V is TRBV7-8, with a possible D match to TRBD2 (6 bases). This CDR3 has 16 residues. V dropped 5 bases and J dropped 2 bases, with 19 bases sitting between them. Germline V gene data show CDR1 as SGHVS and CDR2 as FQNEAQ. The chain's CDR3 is CASSPRGSGTTYEQYF. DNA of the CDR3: TGTGCCAGCAGCCCTAGGGGTAGCGGAACCACCTACGAGCAGTACTTC.

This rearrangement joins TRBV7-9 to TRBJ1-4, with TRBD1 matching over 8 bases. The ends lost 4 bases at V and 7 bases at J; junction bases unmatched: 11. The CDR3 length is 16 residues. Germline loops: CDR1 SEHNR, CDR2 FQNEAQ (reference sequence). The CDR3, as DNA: TGTGCCAGCAGCTCAACCGCGACAGGGGCCGGTGAAAAACTGTTTTTT. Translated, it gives CASSSTATGAGEKLFF. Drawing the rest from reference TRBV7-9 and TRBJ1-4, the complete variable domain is DTGVSQNPRHKITKRGQNVTFRCDPISEHNRLYWYRQTLGQGPEFLTYFQNEAQLEKSRLLSDRFSAERPKGSFSTLEIQRTEQGDSAMYLCASSSTATGAGEKLFFGSGTQLSVL.

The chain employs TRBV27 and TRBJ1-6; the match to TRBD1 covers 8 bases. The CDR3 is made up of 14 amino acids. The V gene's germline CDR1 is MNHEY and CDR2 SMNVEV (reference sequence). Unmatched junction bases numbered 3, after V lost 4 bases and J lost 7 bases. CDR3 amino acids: CASSYTGGNSPLHF. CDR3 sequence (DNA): TGTGCCAGCAGTTATACAGGGGGAAATTCACCCCTCCACTTT.

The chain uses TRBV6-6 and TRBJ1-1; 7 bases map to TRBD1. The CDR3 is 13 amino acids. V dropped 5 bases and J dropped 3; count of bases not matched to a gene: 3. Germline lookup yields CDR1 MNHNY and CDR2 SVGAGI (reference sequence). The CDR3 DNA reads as TGTGCCAGCAGTCAGGGACAGTACACTGAAGCTTTCTTT. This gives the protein CASSQGQYTEAFF.

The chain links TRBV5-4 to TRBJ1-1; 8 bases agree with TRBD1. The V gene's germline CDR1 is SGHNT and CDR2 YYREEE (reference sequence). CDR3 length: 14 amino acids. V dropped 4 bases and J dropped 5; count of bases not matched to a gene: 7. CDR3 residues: CASSLDRVGTEAFF. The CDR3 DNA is TGTGCCAGCAGCCTGGACAGGGTAGGGACTGAAGCTTTCTTT.

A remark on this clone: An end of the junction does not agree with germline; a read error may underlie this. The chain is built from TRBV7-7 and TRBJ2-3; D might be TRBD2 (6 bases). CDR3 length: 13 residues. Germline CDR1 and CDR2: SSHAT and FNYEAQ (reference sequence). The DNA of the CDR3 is TGTGCCAGCAGCCTAGCGAGAACAGATACGCAGTATTTT. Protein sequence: CASSLARTDTQYF.

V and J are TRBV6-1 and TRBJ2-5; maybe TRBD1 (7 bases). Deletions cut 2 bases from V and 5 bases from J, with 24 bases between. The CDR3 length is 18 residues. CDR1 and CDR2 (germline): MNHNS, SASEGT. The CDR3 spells CASSETAGGFGLQETQYF. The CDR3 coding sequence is TGTGCCAGCAGTGAAACGGCAGGGGGGTTTGGGCTCCAGGAGACCCAGTACTTC.